Listed here are 18 T cell receptor beta chains from one sample, sequenced in a study of cytomegalovirus exposure and HLA in healthy donors. The PCR had 60 Vbeta and 13 Jbeta primers. Sequenced by immunoSEQ multiplex PCR; TCRdb stores in-frame clones only, minus some. Here the sample spans about 150,000 clones, around 80% being singletons. What was sequenced was PBMCs. All receptors derive from a woman aged 18-30 years in good health and CMV-seronegative.

The chain has TRBV7-3 and TRBJ1-5, with D possibly TRBD1 on 5 matching bases. The germline V gene has CDR1 SGHTA and CDR2 FQGTGA. V shed 5 bases and J shed 4 bases, with 9 bases lying between them. There are 13 residues in the CDR3. CDR3 coding DNA: TGTGCCAGCAGCACCGACAGAAATCAGCCCCAGCATTTT. It encodes CASSTDRNQPQHF.

The chain employs TRBV2 and TRBJ2-7; no clear D. V shed 3 bases and J shed 1 base, with 19 bases lying between them. Germline V gene lookup returns CDR1 SNHLY and CDR2 FYNNEI. This CDR3 region has 17 residues. The DNA of the CDR3 is TGTGCCAGCAGTGATTCCGAGGTAGGCGATTTGTCCTACGAGCAGTACTTC. As protein: CASSDSEVGDLSYEQYF.

The chain joins TRBV10-1 to TRBJ2-7, with a weak D call TRBD2 (6 bases). The CDR3 has 13 residues. V lost 8 bases to trimming and J lost 7 bases, with 18 bases between them. CDR1 and CDR2 (germline): WNHNN, SYGVQD (reference sequence). The CDR3 sequence: CASGRDSLEEQYF. CDR3 nucleotides: TGCGCCAGCGGCCGGGACTCCCTTGAGGAGCAGTACTTC.

The rearrangement links TRBV5-4 to TRBJ2-3; D might be TRBD2 (6 bases). Trimming left V 4 bases short and J 1 base short, with 10 bases between. The CDR3 runs 14 residues. The germline CDR1 and CDR2 sequences are SGHNT and YYREEE (reference sequence). The CDR3 loop reads CASSLGTGTDTQYF. The CDR3 DNA follows: TGTGCCAGCAGCCTCGGGACTGGCACAGATACGCAGTATTTT.

This clone was detected only once. The chain employs TRBV5-1 and TRBJ1-1, with 10 bases lining up with TRBD1. CDR1 and CDR2 from the germline V gene are SGHRS and YFSETQ. V shed 6 bases, J shed 3 bases, and the junction held 5 bases outside the gene matches. The CDR3 is 14 amino acids. CDR3 sequence (DNA): TGCGCCAGCATCATTGGGACAGGGGACACTGAAGCTTTCTTT. The encoded protein is CASIIGTGDTEAFF.

This clone has a handful of counts. The rearrangement joins TRBV4-1 to TRBJ1-2, with 7 positions matching TRBD1. The V segment lost 1 base and the J segment 3 bases; nucleotides outside the gene matches: 8. Germline V lookup: CDR1 MGHRA, CDR2 YSYEKL. This CDR3 has 16 amino acids. The CDR3 DNA follows: TGCGCCAGCAGCCAAGGATCCCAGGGACAGCACTATGGCTACACCTTC. This codes for CASSQGSQGQHYGYTF.

In regard to this clone: Distinct nucleotide sequences in the sample also encode this CDR3. V and J are TRBV28 and TRBJ1-2; D remains unclear. This CDR3 is 11 amino acids long. V lost 6 bases and J lost 8, with 10 bases in between. Germline-derived CDR1 and CDR2 are MDHEN and SYDVKM. The CDR3 sequence: CASSLTRGYTF. CDR3 coding DNA: TGTGCCAGCAGCCTCACAAGAGGCTACACCTTC.

The count of this clone is one. CDR3 in amino acids: CASSSHPTGNTEAFF. Here the CDR3 DNA reads TGTGCCAGCTCATCGCACCCGACAGGGAACACTGAAGCTTTCTTT. The chain is built from TRBV18 and TRBJ1-1; perhaps TRBD1 as D (6 bases). V lost 5 bases and J lost 1, with 14 bases in between. Looked up from germline, CDR1 is KGHSH and CDR2 is LQKENI. This CDR3 spans 15 amino acids.

The genes are TRBV5-1 and TRBJ2-1, with 15 bases that match TRBD2. Germline V CDR1 and CDR2: SGHRS, YFSETQ. V lost 4 bases and J lost 2; bases outside the gene matches: 10. The CDR3 loop spans 19 amino acids. The CDR3 DNA follows: TGCGCCAGCAGCGCCGGACTAGCGGGGGGGCCAGTCACCTACAATGAGCAGTTCTTC. It specifies CASSAGLAGGPVTYNEQFF.

Concerning this clone: The sample holds other DNA sequences that translate to the same CDR3. V and J are TRBV5-1 and TRBJ2-2; D might be TRBD1 (6 bases). Germline V gene data show CDR1 as SGHRS and CDR2 as YFSETQ. V gave up 1 base and J gave up 5 bases, with 9 bases separating them. This CDR3 region has 14 residues. CDR3 sequence: CASSLRQGTGELFF. CDR3 nucleotide sequence: TGCGCCAGCAGCTTGCGGCAGGGGACCGGGGAGCTGTTTTTT.

The gene calls are TRBV5-1 and TRBJ1-2; TRBD1 aligns across 10 bases. With V trimmed by 0 bases and J by 6 bases, 5 bases remained unmatched. The CDR3 is 15 residues long. Looked up from germline, CDR1 is SGHRS and CDR2 is YFSETQ. The CDR3: CASSLESGTGDGYTF. The DNA for the CDR3 is TGCGCCAGCAGCTTGGAGTCCGGGACAGGGGATGGCTACACCTTC.

V gene TRBV19 combines with J gene TRBJ1-1; D perhaps matches TRBD1 (6 bases). Trimming took off 5 bases at V and 5 bases at J, with 21 bases between the two ends. Germline CDR1 LNHDA, CDR2 SQIVND (reference sequence). This CDR3 contains 16 residues. In DNA, the CDR3 is TGTGCCAGTAGTTCCCCTGGACAGATTTATTTTACTGAAGCTTTCTTT. It codes for CASSSPGQIYFTEAFF.

This chain uses TRBV6-1 with TRBJ2-3, with D perhaps matching TRBD2 (5 bases). The CDR3 has 15 residues. CDR1 MNHNS and CDR2 SASEGT come from the germline V gene. Trimming cost V 3 bases and J 4 bases, with 14 bases left between them. CDR3 coding DNA: TGTGCCAGCAGTGAGTCGGAGGAGAACGCAGATACGCAGTATTTT. Translation: CASSESEENADTQYF.

The genes are TRBV5-1 and TRBJ2-7; 9 nucleotides match TRBD1. The CDR3 is made up of 16 amino acids. Germline lookup yields CDR1 SGHRS and CDR2 YFSETQ. The J segment lost 1 base and the V segment lost 1 base, leaving 6 bases of the junction unmatched. CDR3 coding DNA: TGCGCCAGCAGCTTGCCAACCGGGACAGGGTCCTACGAGCAGTACTTC. Its protein is CASSLPTGTGSYEQYF.

This chain connects TRBV7-9 to TRBJ2-3; D may be TRBD1 (6 bases). Germline V lookup: CDR1 SEHNR, CDR2 FQNEAQ (reference sequence). The CDR3 covers 19 residues. The V gene lost 0 bases and the J gene lost 2 bases, with 21 bases spanning the gap. The CDR3 bases are TGTGCCAGCAGCTTAGCGTTGGTCCGAGACAGGAGAGACACAGATACGCAGTATTTT. Its protein product is CASSLALVRDRRDTDTQYF.

The J gene is TRBJ1-1, the V gene TRBV18, with D unclear. V was cut by 5 bases and J by 0 bases, with 28 bases left in between. The CDR3 loop spans 20 amino acids. Germline lookup yields CDR1 KGHSH and CDR2 LQKENI. CDR3 DNA: TGTGCCAGCTCAACCAAAAGGATGGCGCTCGGTCACAGTATGAACACTGAAGCTTTCTTT. Translation: CASSTKRMALGHSMNTEAFF.

The V and J genes are TRBV27 and TRBJ2-1; D is perhaps TRBD2 (6 bases). The CDR3 is 17 amino acids. The V gene lost 6 bases and the J gene lost 5 bases, with 23 bases spanning the gap. The germline gives CDR1 MNHEY, CDR2 SMNVEV (reference sequence). In nucleotides, the CDR3 is TGTGCCAGCAGCCCGGGCAGCTGGGAGGCCCCCGACAATGAGCAGTTCTTC. This translates into CASSPGSWEAPDNEQFF.

The chain is built from TRBV5-6 and TRBJ1-3; no reliable D call. V lost 5 bases, J lost 2 bases, and 14 bases lay in between. The CDR3 has 15 amino acids. In germline, CDR1 is SGHDT, CDR2 YYEEEE. The CDR3: CASSLRAGTGNTIYF. DNA of the CDR3: TGTGCCAGCAGTCTGAGAGCGGGGACTGGAAACACCATATATTTT.